The rows below give T cell receptor beta chains drawn from one sample of a study of blood T cells in healthy people across ages. Each CDR3 protein is one row after TCRdb ran MiXCR on the 5' RACE reads. Of over 1,500,000 distinct CDR3 sequences in the sample, approximately 50% were seen once. Source material: blood. These receptors were collected from a woman in her thirties or forties in good health. CDR3s include the opening cysteine and the closing phenylalanine or tryptophan. D genes are given only for firm matches. Size values are once, few and many counts, or a class for expanded clones, and some rows have none.

d_gene: NA
j_gene: TRBJ2-3
v_gene: TRBV7-9
abundance: few
CDR3aa: CARGDPEGATDTQYF
CDR3nt: TGTGCCAGAGGGGACCCCGAGGGAGCCACAGATACGCAGTATTTT

d_gene: TRBD1
j_gene: TRBJ2-5
v_gene: TRBV5-1
abundance: NA
CDR3aa: CASSFRQGEETQYF
CDR3nt: TGCGCCAGCAGCTTTAGACAGGGAGAAGAGACCCAGTACTTC

d_gene: TRBD1
j_gene: TRBJ2-2
v_gene: TRBV20-1
abundance: NA
CDR3aa: CSAPDRSNTGELFF
CDR3nt: TGCAGTGCCCCGGACAGGTCGAACACCGGGGAGCTGTTTTTT

d_gene: NA
j_gene: TRBJ2-3
v_gene: TRBV7-2
abundance: NA
CDR3aa: CASSPVGTWADTQYF
CDR3nt: TGTGCCAGCAGCCCGGTCGGGACATGGGCAGATACGCAGTATTTT

d_gene: TRBD2
j_gene: TRBJ2-5
v_gene: TRBV20-1
abundance: few
CDR3aa: CSARPPSGDLETQYF
CDR3nt: TGCAGTGCTAGACCCCCTAGCGGGGACTTGGAGACCCAGTACTTC

d_gene: TRBD2
j_gene: TRBJ2-5
v_gene: TRBV7-9
abundance: few
CDR3aa: CASSYGTSGLETQYF
CDR3nt: TGTGCCAGCAGCTACGGGACTAGCGGGTTGGAGACCCAGTACTTC

d_gene: NA
j_gene: TRBJ1-2
v_gene: TRBV5-5
abundance: many
CDR3aa: CASSLAPTGPSSIYDYGYTF
CDR3nt: TGTGCCAGCAGCTTGGCTCCCACGGGGCCATCCTCCATTTACGACTATGGCTACACCTTC

d_gene: NA
j_gene: TRBJ1-2
v_gene: TRBV12-3/TRBV12-4
abundance: few
CDR3aa: CASSLIRSYGYTF
CDR3nt: TGTGCCAGCAGTTTAATCAGGAGCTATGGCTACACCTTC

d_gene: NA
j_gene: TRBJ2-5
v_gene: TRBV5-1
abundance: NA
CDR3aa: CASSPLGEAALGTQYF
CDR3nt: TGCGCCAGCAGCCCCCTAGGAGAAGCGGCGTTAGGGACCCAGTACTTC

d_gene: NA
j_gene: TRBJ1-1
v_gene: TRBV3-1
abundance: NA
CDR3aa: CASSQERAGKNTEAFF
CDR3nt: TGTGCCAGCAGCCAAGAAAGAGCAGGGAAAAACACTGAAGCTTTCTTT

d_gene: NA
j_gene: TRBJ2-5
v_gene: TRBV4-1
abundance: NA
CDR3aa: CASSQESVGETQYF
CDR3nt: TGCGCCAGCAGCCAAGAGTCGGTTGGAGAGACCCAGTACTTC

d_gene: NA
j_gene: TRBJ1-2
v_gene: TRBV27
abundance: NA
CDR3aa: CASGTPYRVAANYGYTF
CDR3nt: TGTGCCAGCGGAACCCCATACAGGGTAGCGGCGAACTATGGCTACACCTTC

d_gene: NA
j_gene: TRBJ2-7
v_gene: TRBV4-1
abundance: NA
CDR3aa: CASSLPDRTGGTYEQYF
CDR3nt: TGCGCCAGCAGCCTGCCCGACAGGACCGGGGGGACCTACGAGCAGTACTTC